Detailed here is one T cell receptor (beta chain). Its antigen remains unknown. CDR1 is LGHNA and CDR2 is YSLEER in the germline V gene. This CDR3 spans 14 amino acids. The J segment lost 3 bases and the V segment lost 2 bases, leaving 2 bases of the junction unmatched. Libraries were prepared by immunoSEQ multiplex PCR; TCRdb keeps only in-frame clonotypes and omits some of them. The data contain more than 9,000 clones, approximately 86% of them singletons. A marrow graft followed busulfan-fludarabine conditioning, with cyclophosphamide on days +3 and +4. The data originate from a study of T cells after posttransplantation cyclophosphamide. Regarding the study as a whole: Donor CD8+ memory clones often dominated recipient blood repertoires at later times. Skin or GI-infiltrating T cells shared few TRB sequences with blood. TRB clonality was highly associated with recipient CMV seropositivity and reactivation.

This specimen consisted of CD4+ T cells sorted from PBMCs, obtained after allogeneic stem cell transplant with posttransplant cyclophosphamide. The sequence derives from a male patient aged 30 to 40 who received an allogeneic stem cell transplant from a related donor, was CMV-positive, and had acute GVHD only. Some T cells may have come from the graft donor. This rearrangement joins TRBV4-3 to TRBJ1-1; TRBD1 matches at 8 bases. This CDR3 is CASSQQTGDTEAFF. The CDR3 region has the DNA TGCGCCAGCAGCCAACAGACAGGGGACACTGAAGCTTTCTTT.